One and the same sample provided the 9 T cell receptor beta chains below, sequenced in a study of cytotoxic CD8 clonotypes in ibrutinib-treated CLL. Clones were sequenced by immunoSEQ multiplex PCR, and TCRdb holds only the in-frame ones, with some missing. The data show some 160,000 clones, about four fifths seen once. This specimen consisted of PBMCs, obtained after 12 months of ibrutinib treatment. These receptor sequences come from a human donor with chronic lymphocytic leukemia.

The chain couples TRBV28 to TRBJ1-1, with no clear D. This CDR3 comprises 15 residues. With 2 bases removed from V and 2 bases from J, the gap between germline ends came to 12 bases. Germline assignment: CDR1 MDHEN and CDR2 SYDVKM. CDR3 amino acids: CASSLSMGRNTEAFF. CDR3 nucleotide sequence: TGTGCCAGCAGTTTAAGTATGGGCAGAAACACTGAAGCTTTCTTT. Together with reference TRBV28 and TRBJ1-1, the CDR3 gives the full variable domain: DVKVTQSSRYLVKRTGEKVFLECVQDMDHENMFWYRQDPGLGLRLIYFSYDVKMKEKGDIPEGYSVSREKKERFSLILESASTNQTSMYLCASSLSMGRNTEAFFGQGTRLTVV.

In the case of this clone: An end of the junction does not agree with germline; a read error may underlie this. The chain recombines TRBV30 with TRBJ1-3, with D hard to call. This CDR3 has 11 amino acids. Germline V gene lookup returns CDR1 GTSNPN and CDR2 SVGIG (reference sequence). CDR3 bases: TGTGCCTGGGGTACTGGGAACACCATATATTTT. It is translated as CAWGTGNTIYF.

The chain joins TRBV9 to TRBJ2-2; D is perhaps TRBD2 (6 bases). V lost 5 bases to trimming and J lost 2 bases, with 13 bases between them. The CDR3 extends over 15 amino acids. Per the germline V gene, CDR1 is SGDLS and CDR2 is YYNGEE. As DNA, the CDR3 is TGTGCCAGCAGTCCCTTGGCGGGAAACACCGGGGAGCTGTTTTTT. Encoded protein: CASSPLAGNTGELFF.

This sequence joins TRBV28 and TRBJ1-6; D ambiguous. The CDR3 extends over 12 amino acids. Germline V gene data show CDR1 as MDHEN and CDR2 as SYDVKM. V was pared by 2 bases and J by 8 bases, with 4 bases between. The CDR3 loop reads CASSLLHSPLHF. CDR3 nucleotides: TGTGCCAGCAGTTTACTACATTCACCCCTCCACTTT.

The chain combines TRBV2 with TRBJ1-1; D is unresolved. The CDR3 sequence is 14 residues long. Germline-derived CDR1 and CDR2 are SNHLY and FYNNEI. V shed 4 bases and J shed 0 bases, with 9 bases lying between them. The CDR3 region is CASSVGLMNTEAFF. The DNA for the CDR3 is TGTGCCAGCAGTGTAGGGCTGATGAACACTGAAGCTTTCTTT. Supplemented by reference TRBV2 and TRBJ1-1, the full variable domain reads EPEVTQTPSHQVTQMGQEVILRCVPISNHLYFYWYRQILGQKVEFLVSFYNNEISEKSEIFDDQFSVERPDGSNFTLKIRSTKLEDSAMYFCASSVGLMNTEAFFGQGTRLTVV.

The chain has TRBV7-2 and TRBJ1-2; weak D call: TRBD1 (5 bases). The germline V gene encodes CDR1 SGHTA and CDR2 FQGNSA. This CDR3 contains 15 residues. V was shortened by 1 base and J by 3 bases, with 12 bases between the two germline ends. For the CDR3, the DNA is TGTGCCAGCAGCTTAGTTCGGGGCGAGTACTATGGCTACACCTTC. Its protein is CASSLVRGEYYGYTF.

V gene TRBV4-2 combines with J gene TRBJ2-5, with TRBD1 matching over 9 bases. V lost 3 bases, J lost 5 bases, and 7 bases stayed unmatched. Germline values: CDR1 LGHNA, CDR2 YNFKEQ. This CDR3 is built from 15 residues. CDR3 in DNA: TGTGCCAGCAGCCAGGGACAGGGCAGCGGGGAGACCCAGTACTTC. Protein: CASSQGQGSGETQYF.

This chain connects TRBV7-4 to TRBJ2-7; D uncertain. This CDR3 comprises 14 residues. V was shortened by 5 bases and J by 3 bases, with 14 bases between the two germline ends. Germline CDR1 is SGHVT and CDR2 is SQSDAQ. The CDR3 sequence: CASSPSPILYEQYF. The DNA for the CDR3 is TGTGCCAGCAGCCCATCACCGATCCTCTACGAGCAGTACTTC.

This chain uses TRBV6-1 with TRBJ2-1, with 8 bases lining up with TRBD1. With 5 bases clipped from V and 4 bases from J, the junction kept 7 bases outside the gene matches. Germline V gives CDR1 MNHNS, CDR2 SASEGT. The CDR3 spans 15 residues. DNA for the CDR3: TGTGCCAGCAGTACGGGACAGGTCCTTTACAATGAGCAGTTCTTC. Protein: CASSTGQVLYNEQFF.